This T cell receptor beta chain was retrieved from a study of blood T cell repertoires in COVID-19. Turning to the study itself: Samples taken during acute and convalescent COVID-19 were collected in the United States, Italy and Spain. Sources were T cells, B-cell-depleted T cells, or PBMCs; the material itself was cDNA or gDNA.

With 4 bases clipped from V and 10 bases from J, the junction kept 8 bases outside the gene matches. The CDR3 length is 14 residues. Per the germline V gene, CDR1 is SGHRS and CDR2 is YFSETQ. Authors' data handling: Counts of nucleated cells, estimated from reference gene primer amplification, were obtained. Profiled with immunoSEQ multiplex PCR; TCRdb holds only in-frame clones, not every one. V and J calls and clone size follow that table, whereas D and trimming were derived from the DNA. In the table there are roughly 40,000 clones, more than 75% of which are singletons. The TCR comes from an elderly man with acute or convalescent COVID-19. The sample consisted of peripheral blood. V gene TRBV5-1 combines with J gene TRBJ1-6, with 7 positions matching TRBD1. This CDR3 is CASSLVQGESPLHF. CDR3 nucleotide sequence: TGCGCCAGCAGCCTGGTTCAGGGGGAATCACCCCTCCACTTT.